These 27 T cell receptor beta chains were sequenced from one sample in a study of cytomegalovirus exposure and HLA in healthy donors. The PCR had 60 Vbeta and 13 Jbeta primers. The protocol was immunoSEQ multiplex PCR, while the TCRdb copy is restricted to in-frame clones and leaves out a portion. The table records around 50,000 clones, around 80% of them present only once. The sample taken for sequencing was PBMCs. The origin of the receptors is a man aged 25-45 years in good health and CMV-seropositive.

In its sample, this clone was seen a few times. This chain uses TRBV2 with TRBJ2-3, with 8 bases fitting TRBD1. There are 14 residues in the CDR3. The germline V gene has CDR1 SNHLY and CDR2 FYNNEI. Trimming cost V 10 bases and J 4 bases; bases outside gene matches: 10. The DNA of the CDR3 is TGTGCCAATGGTAGGGGACAGGACGCAGATACGCAGTATTTT. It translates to CANGRGQDADTQYF.

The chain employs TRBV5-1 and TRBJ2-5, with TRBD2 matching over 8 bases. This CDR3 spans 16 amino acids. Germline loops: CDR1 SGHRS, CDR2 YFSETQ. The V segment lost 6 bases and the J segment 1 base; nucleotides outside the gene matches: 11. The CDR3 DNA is TGCGCCAGCACCGGGGGGGGAAGGGTTCGCCAAGAGACCCAGTACTTC. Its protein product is CASTGGGRVRQETQYF.

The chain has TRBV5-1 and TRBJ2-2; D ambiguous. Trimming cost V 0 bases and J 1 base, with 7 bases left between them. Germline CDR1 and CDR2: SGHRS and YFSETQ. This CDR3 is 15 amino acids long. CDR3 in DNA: TGCGCCAGCAGCTTGGCGAGTGGGAACACCGGGGAGCTGTTTTTT. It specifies CASSLASGNTGELFF.

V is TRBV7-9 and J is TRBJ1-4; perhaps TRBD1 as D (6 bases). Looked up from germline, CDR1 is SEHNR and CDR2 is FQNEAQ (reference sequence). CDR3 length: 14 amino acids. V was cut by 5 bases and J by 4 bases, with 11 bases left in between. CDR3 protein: CASSPKDSNEKLFF. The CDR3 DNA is TGTGCCAGCAGCCCCAAGGACAGTAATGAAAAACTGTTTTTT.

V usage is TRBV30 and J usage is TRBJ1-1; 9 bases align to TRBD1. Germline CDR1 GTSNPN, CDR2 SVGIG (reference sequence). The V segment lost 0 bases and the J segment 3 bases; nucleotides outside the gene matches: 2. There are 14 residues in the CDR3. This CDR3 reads CAWSVGQGYTEAFF. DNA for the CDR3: TGTGCCTGGAGTGTGGGACAGGGTTACACTGAAGCTTTCTTT.

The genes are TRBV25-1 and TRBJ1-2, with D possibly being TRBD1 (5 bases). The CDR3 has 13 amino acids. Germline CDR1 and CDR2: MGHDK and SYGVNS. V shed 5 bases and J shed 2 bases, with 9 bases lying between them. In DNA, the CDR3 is TGTGCCAGCAGTTTAGACAGAAACTATGGCTACACCTTC. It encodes CASSLDRNYGYTF.

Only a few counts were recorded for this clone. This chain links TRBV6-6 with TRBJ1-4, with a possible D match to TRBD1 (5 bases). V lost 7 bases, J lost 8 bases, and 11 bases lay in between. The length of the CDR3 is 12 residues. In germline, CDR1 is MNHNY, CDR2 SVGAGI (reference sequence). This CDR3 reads CASKGSEEKLFF. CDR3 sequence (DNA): TGTGCCAGCAAGGGGTCAGAAGAAAAACTGTTTTTT.

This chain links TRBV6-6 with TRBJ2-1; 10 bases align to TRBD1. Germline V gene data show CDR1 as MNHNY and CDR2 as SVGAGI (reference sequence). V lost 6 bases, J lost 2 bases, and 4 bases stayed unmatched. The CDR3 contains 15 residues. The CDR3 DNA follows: TGTGCCAGCAGGGGACAGGGGCGAACCTACAATGAGCAGTTCTTC. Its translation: CASRGQGRTYNEQFF.

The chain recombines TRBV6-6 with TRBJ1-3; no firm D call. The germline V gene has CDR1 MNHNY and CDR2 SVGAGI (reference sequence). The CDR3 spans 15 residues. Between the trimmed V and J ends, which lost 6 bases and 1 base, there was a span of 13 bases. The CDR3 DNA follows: TGTGCCAGCAGCCTTAGAGGGAAATCTGGAAACACCATATATTTT. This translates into CASSLRGKSGNTIYF.

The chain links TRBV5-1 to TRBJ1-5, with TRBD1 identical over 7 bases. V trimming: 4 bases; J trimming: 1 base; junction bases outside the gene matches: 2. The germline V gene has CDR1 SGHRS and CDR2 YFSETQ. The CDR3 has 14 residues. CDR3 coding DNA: TGCGCCAGCAGCACAGGGGACAGCAATCAGCCCCAGCATTTT. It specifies CASSTGDSNQPQHF.

In DNA form, the CDR3 reads TGTGCCAGCAGGATGAGGTTTTTGGATGGCTACACCTTC. The encoded protein is CASRMRFLDGYTF. This chain joins TRBV2 and TRBJ1-2; D uncertain. V was clipped by 6 bases and J by 6 bases, with 14 bases between them. The CDR3 is 13 residues long. CDR1 SNHLY and CDR2 FYNNEI come from the germline V gene. The variable domain in full, completed from reference TRBV2 and TRBJ1-2, reads EPEVTQTPSHQVTQMGQEVILRCVPISNHLYFYWYRQILGQKVEFLVSFYNNEISEKSEIFDDQFSVERPDGSNFTLKIRSTKLEDSAMYFCASRMRFLDGYTFGSGTRLTVV.

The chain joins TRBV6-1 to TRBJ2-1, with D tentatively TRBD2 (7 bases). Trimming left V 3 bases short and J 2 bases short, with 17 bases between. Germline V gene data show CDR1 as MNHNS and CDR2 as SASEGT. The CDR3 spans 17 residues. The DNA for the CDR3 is TGTGCCAGCAGTGACCCCTCTAGGGGGGGGCCCTACAATGAGCAGTTCTTC. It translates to CASSDPSRGGPYNEQFF.

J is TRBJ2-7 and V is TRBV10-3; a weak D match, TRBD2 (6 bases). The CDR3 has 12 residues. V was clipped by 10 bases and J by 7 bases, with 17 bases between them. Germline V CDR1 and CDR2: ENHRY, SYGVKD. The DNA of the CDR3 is TGTGCCACCGCCGAACTAGCACGGGAGCAGTACTTC. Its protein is CATAELAREQYF.

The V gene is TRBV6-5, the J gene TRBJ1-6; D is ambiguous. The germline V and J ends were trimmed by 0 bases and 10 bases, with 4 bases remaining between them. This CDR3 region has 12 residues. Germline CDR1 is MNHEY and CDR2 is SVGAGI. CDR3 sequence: CASSYSRSPLHF. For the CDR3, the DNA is TGTGCCAGCAGTTACTCGAGGTCACCCCTCCACTTT.

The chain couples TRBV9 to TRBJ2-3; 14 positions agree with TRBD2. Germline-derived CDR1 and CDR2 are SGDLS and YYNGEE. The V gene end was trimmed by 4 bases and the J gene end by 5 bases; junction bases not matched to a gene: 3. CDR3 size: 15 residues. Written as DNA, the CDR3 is TGTGCCAGCAGCTCGACTAGCGGGGGGGGAGATACGCAGTATTTT. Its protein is CASSSTSGGGDTQYF. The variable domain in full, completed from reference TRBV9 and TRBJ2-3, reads DSGVTQTPKHLITATGQRVTLRCSPRSGDLSVYWYQQSLDQGLQFLIQYYNGEERAKGNILERFSAQQFPDLHSELNLSSLELGDSALYFCASSSTSGGGDTQYFGPGTRLTVL.

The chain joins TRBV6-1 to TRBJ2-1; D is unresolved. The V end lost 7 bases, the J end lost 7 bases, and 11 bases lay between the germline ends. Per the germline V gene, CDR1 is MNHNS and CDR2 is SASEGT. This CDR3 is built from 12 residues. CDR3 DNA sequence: TGTGCCAGCATCCCCGATCGGAATGAGCAGTTCTTC. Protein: CASIPDRNEQFF.

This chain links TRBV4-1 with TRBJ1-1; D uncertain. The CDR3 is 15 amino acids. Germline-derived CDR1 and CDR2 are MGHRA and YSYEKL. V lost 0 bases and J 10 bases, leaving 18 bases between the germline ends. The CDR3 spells CASSQDRDGPEGAFF. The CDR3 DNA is TGCGCCAGCAGCCAAGACCGTGATGGGCCAGAAGGAGCTTTCTTT.

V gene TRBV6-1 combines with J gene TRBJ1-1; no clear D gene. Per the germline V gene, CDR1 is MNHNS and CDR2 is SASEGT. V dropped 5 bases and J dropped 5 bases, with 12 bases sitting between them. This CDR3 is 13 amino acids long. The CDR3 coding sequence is TGTGCCAGCAGTACCCGGTTGTGGACTGAAGCTTTCTTT. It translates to CASSTRLWTEAFF.

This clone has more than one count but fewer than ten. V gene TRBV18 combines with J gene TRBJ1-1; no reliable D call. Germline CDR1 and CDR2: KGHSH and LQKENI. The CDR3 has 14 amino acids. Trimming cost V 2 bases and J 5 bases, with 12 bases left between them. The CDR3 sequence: CASSPDNSRTEAFF. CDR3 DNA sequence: TGTGCCAGCTCACCAGATAACAGTCGGACTGAAGCTTTCTTT.

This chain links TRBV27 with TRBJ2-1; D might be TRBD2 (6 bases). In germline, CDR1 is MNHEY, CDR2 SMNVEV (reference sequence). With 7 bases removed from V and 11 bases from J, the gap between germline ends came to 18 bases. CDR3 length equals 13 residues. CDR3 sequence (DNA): TGTGCCAGCACCTGGGACTTCTGCCCACAGCAGTTCTTC. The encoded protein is CASTWDFCPQQFF.

CDR3 residues: CAISEFLPGGGARDTQYF. The CDR3 DNA reads as TGTGCCATCAGTGAGTTTCTCCCCGGCGGGGGGGCCCGAGATACGCAGTATTTT. The J gene is TRBJ2-3, the V gene TRBV10-3; TRBD2 aligns across 9 bases. V dropped 1 base and J dropped 5; count of bases not matched to a gene: 13. The CDR3 length is 18 residues. Germline CDR1 ENHRY, CDR2 SYGVKD.

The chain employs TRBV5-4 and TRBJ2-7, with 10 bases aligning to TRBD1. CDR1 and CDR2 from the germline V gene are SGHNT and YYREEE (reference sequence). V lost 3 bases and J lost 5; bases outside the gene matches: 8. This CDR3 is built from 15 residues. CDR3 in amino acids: CASSWRQGAPNEQYF. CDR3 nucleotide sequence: TGTGCCAGCAGCTGGAGACAGGGGGCTCCCAACGAGCAGTACTTC.

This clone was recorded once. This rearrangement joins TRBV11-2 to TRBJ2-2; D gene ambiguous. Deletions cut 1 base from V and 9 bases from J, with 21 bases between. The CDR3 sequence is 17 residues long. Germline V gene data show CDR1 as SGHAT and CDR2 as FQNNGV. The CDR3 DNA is TGTGCCAGCAGCTTAGTGTCGGCAGGAATTACATTCTGGGAGCTGTTTTTT. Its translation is CASSLVSAGITFWELFF.

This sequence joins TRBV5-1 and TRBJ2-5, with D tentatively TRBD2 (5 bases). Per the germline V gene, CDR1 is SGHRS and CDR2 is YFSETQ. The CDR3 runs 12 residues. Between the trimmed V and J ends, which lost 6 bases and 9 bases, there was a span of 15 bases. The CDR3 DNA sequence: TGCGCCAGCACCTCGGAGGCCTCGGCCCAGTACTTC. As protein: CASTSEASAQYF.

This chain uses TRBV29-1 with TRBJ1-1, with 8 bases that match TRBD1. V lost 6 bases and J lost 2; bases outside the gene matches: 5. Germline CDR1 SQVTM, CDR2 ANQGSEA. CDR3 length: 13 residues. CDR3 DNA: TGCAGCGTCACGGGACAGGCTAACACTGAAGCTTTCTTT. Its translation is CSVTGQANTEAFF.

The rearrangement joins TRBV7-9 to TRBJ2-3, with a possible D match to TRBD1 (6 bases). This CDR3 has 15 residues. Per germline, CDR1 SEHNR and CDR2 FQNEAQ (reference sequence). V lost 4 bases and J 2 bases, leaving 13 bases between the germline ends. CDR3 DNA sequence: TGTGCCAGCAGCTACCCCCGGACAGACACAGATACGCAGTATTTT. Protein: CASSYPRTDTDTQYF.

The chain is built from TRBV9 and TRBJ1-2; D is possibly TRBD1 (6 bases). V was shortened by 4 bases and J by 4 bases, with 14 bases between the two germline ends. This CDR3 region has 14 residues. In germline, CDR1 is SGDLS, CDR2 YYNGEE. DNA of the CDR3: TGTGCCAGCAGCCCTGTTGCAGGGGCCTATGGCTACACCTTC. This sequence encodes CASSPVAGAYGYTF.